The 14 T cell receptor beta chains reported below all come from one sample, sequenced in a study of blood T cell repertoires in COVID-19. Sequenced by immunoSEQ multiplex PCR; TCRdb stores in-frame clones only, minus some. The table records roughly 250,000 clones, 70% to 90% of them present only once. Sequenced material: PBMCs or T cells enriched from blood (not recorded which). These receptors all stem from a woman aged 25 to 39 who had recovered from COVID-19.

The rearrangement uses TRBV9 and TRBJ2-3; 13 bases line up with TRBD2. The CDR3 length is 16 residues. J lost 5 bases, V lost 4 bases, and 7 bases had no gene match. From germline, CDR1 is SGDLS and CDR2 YYNGEE. CDR3 DNA sequence: TGTGCCAGCAGCCCCCGACTAGCGGGGGGCGGAGATACGCAGTATTTT. Protein: CASSPRLAGGGDTQYF.

The V call is TRBV10-1, the J call TRBJ2-3; D might be TRBD1 (6 bases). The CDR3 runs to 14 residues. Germline values: CDR1 WNHNN, CDR2 SYGVQD (reference sequence). Trimming removed 1 base at V and 1 base at J, with 6 bases between. The CDR3: CASSEYRGTDTQYF. CDR3 DNA sequence: TGCGCCAGCAGTGAGTACAGGGGCACAGATACGCAGTATTTT.

The table lists this clone with a few counts. The chain employs TRBV6-6 and TRBJ1-3, with TRBD1 matching over 7 bases. The germline V gene encodes CDR1 MNHNY and CDR2 SVGAGI (reference sequence). The CDR3 has 13 amino acids. V was pared by 8 bases and J by 1 base, with 2 bases of the junction left unmatched. The CDR3 DNA reads as TGTGCCAGCTCGACAGGGTCTGGAAACACCATATATTTT. It is translated as CASSTGSGNTIYF.

A single count supports this clone. The V call is TRBV10-3, the J call TRBJ1-6; 7 bases map to TRBD1. Germline V gene data show CDR1 as ENHRY and CDR2 as SYGVKD. This CDR3 is built from 15 residues. V was pared by 6 bases and J by 6 bases, with 8 bases of the junction left unmatched. The CDR3 sequence: CAIRNTGAPNSPLHF. The CDR3 nucleotides read TGTGCCATCAGAAACACAGGGGCCCCTAATTCACCCCTCCACTTT.

The chain uses TRBV9 and TRBJ2-1; no clear D. CDR3 length: 11 residues. V lost 5 bases and J lost 9, with 9 bases in between. Germline V lookup: CDR1 SGDLS, CDR2 YYNGEE. CDR3 residues: CASSVGTEQFF. The CDR3 DNA follows: TGTGCCAGCAGTGTCGGTACTGAGCAGTTCTTC.

The chain couples TRBV19 to TRBJ2-7; maybe TRBD2 (5 bases). The germline CDR1 and CDR2 sequences are LNHDA and SQIVND (reference sequence). The CDR3 runs 12 residues. The V and J ends lost 5 bases and 5 bases respectively, with 10 bases between them. CDR3 sequence: CASSADYNEQYF. The CDR3 nucleotides are TGTGCCAGTAGTGCCGACTATAACGAGCAGTACTTC.

This clone was seen more than once but under ten times. V is TRBV11-2 and J is TRBJ2-6; 8 bases agree with TRBD1. Per the germline V gene, CDR1 is SGHAT and CDR2 is FQNNGV. The V gene end was trimmed by 5 bases and the J gene end by 2 bases; junction bases not matched to a gene: 11. CDR3 size: 18 residues. The CDR3 coding sequence is TGTGCCAGCAGCCCAATCGACAGGGGAAGAGCTGGGGCCAACGTCCTGACTTTC. It specifies CASSPIDRGRAGANVLTF.

This chain joins TRBV5-1 and TRBJ2-3, with a weak D call TRBD1 (5 bases). Germline V gene lookup returns CDR1 SGHRS and CDR2 YFSETQ. The CDR3 length is 12 residues. The germline V and J ends were trimmed by 4 bases and 9 bases, with 12 bases remaining between them. The chain's CDR3 is CASSPGQRTQYF. CDR3 coding DNA: TGCGCCAGCAGCCCCGGACAACGAACGCAGTATTTT.

The chain uses TRBV5-4 and TRBJ2-7; 12 nucleotides agree with TRBD2. The CDR3 runs to 17 residues. The V gene end was trimmed by 4 bases and the J gene end by 7 bases; junction bases not matched to a gene: 15. Germline V gives CDR1 SGHNT, CDR2 YYREEE (reference sequence). CDR3 amino acids: CASSPFTTSGGKGEQYF. The DNA for the CDR3 is TGTGCCAGCAGCCCCTTTACGACTAGCGGGGGTAAGGGGGAGCAGTACTTC.

This clone was seen once. CDR3 DNA sequence: TGTGCCAGCAGCTCTTTTGGGACTAGCGGGTCCGAGCAGTACTTC. It yields the protein CASSSFGTSGSEQYF. V usage is TRBV5-6 and J usage is TRBJ2-7, with TRBD2 matching 12 bases. Germline V gives CDR1 SGHDT, CDR2 YYEEEE. The CDR3 is 15 amino acids. V lost 3 bases to trimming and J lost 6 bases; unmatched junction nucleotides: 7.

The chain couples TRBV7-3 to TRBJ2-2; D uncertain. The germline gives CDR1 SGHTA, CDR2 FQGTGA. The CDR3 extends over 12 amino acids. V was trimmed by 4 bases and J by 7 bases, leaving 7 bases between them. CDR3: CASSSRIGELFF. CDR3 sequence (DNA): TGTGCCAGCAGCTCCAGAATCGGGGAGCTGTTTTTT.

The chain recombines TRBV7-3 with TRBJ2-5; tentatively, D is TRBD1 (6 bases). V lost 6 bases, J lost 5 bases, and 16 bases lay in between. The CDR3 sequence is 14 residues long. Germline V gene lookup returns CDR1 SGHTA and CDR2 FQGTGA. The CDR3 loop is CASSLGGVRETQYF. The CDR3 DNA follows: TGTGCCAGCAGTCTAGGGGGAGTCCGGGAGACCCAGTACTTC. Using reference TRBV7-3 and TRBJ2-5 for the parts outside the CDR3, the full variable domain is GAGVSQTPSNKVTEKGKYVELRCDPISGHTALYWYRQSLGQGPEFLIYFQGTGAADDSGLPNDRFFAVRPEGSVSTLKIQRTERGDSAVYLCASSLGGVRETQYFGPGTRLLVL.

The chain links TRBV5-1 to TRBJ1-2, with TRBD1 identical over 7 bases. The CDR3 has 15 amino acids. V shed 3 bases and J 4 bases; nucleotides not matched to a gene: 9. Germline V gene sequence: CDR1 SGHRS, CDR2 YFSETQ. The DNA of the CDR3 is TGCGCCAGCAGCTCGAGACAGGGTGGTTCCTATGGCTACACCTTC. Its protein product is CASSSRQGGSYGYTF.

V and J are TRBV2 and TRBJ1-2, with 9 bases fitting TRBD1. The V segment lost 4 bases and the J segment 7 bases; nucleotides outside the gene matches: 13. CDR1 SNHLY and CDR2 FYNNEI come from the germline V gene. The CDR3 spans 16 residues. The CDR3 nucleotides read TGTGCCAGCAGTGTGCCGACAGGGGGAAGGTCGCGTGGCTACACCTTC. This gives the protein CASSVPTGGRSRGYTF.